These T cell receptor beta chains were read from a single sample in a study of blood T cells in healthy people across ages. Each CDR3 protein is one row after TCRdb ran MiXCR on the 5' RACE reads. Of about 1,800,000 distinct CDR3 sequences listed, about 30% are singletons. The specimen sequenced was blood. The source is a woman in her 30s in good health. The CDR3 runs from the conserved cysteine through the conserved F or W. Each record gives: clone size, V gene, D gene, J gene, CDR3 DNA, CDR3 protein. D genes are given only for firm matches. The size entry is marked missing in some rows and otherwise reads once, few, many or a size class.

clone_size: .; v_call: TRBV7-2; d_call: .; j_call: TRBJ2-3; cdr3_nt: TGTGCCAGCAGCTTAGACACTCTAACAAGGGGTACGCAGTATTTT; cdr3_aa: CASSLDTLTRGTQYF
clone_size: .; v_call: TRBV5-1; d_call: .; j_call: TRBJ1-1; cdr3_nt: TGCGCCAGCAGCCCCCAAGTCCCAGGGATGAACACTGAAGCTTTCTTT; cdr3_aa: CASSPQVPGMNTEAFF
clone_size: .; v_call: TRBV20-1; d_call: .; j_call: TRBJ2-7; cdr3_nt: TGCAGTGCAAGAAGGACAGCCTACGAGCAGTACTTC; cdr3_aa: CSARRTAYEQYF
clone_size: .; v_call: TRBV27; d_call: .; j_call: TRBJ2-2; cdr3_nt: TGTGCCAGCAGTCCACAGGGCTTTGGGGGGGAGCTGTTTTTT; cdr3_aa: CASSPQGFGGELFF
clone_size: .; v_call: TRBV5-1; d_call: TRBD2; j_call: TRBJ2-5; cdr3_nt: TGCGCCAGCAGCGGTAGCGGGAGGGCCATCCGAGAGACCCAGTACTTC; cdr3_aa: CASSGSGRAIRETQYF
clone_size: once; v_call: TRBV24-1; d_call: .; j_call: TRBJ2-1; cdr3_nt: TGTGCCACCAGTGATCTAACTTGGGGCAATGAGCAGTTCTTC; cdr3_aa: CATSDLTWGNEQFF
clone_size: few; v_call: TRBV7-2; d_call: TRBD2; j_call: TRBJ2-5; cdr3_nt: TGTGCCAGCAGCCCAGGGGGGTTAGCGGGGGGGCCAGAGACCCAGTACTTC; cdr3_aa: CASSPGGLAGGPETQYF
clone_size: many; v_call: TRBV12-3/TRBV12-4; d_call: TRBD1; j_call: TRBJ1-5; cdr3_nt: TGTGCCAGCAGTTCTACAGGGGGGCGTCAGCCCCAGCATTTT; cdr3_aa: CASSSTGGRQPQHF
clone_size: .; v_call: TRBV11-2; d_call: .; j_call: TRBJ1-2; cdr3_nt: TGTGCCAGCAGCCCCGTACCTCAGGACGGCTACTATGGCTACACCTTC; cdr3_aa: CASSPVPQDGYYGYTF
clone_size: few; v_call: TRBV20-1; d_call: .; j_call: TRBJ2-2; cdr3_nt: TGCAGTGCTAGTCGAGACGGTAACACCGGGGAGCTGTTTTTT; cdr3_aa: CSASRDGNTGELFF
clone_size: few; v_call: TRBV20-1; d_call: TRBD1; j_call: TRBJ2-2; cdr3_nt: TGCAGTGCTATACAGGGGGGGAACACCGGGGAGCTGTTTTTT; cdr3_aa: CSAIQGGNTGELFF
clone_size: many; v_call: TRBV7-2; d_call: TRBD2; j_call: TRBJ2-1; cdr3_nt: TGTGCCAGCAGCTTAGAGGGTAGCGGGAGCGGAGGGTTCTTC; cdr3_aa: CASSLEGSGSGGFF
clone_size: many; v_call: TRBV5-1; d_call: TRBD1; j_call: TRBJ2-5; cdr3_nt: TGCGCCAGCAGCCCTGGGACAGGGGGGTACCAAGAGACCCAGTACTTC; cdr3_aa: CASSPGTGGYQETQYF
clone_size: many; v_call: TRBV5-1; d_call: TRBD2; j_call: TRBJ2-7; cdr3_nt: TGCGCCAGCAAAACCCTGAGCGGGACCACCTACGAGCAGTACTTC; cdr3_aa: CASKTLSGTTYEQYF
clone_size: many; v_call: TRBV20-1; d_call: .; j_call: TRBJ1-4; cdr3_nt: TGCAGTGCCCCAAGGACGAGGGACGGGGAAAAACTGTTTTTT; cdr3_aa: CSAPRTRDGEKLFF
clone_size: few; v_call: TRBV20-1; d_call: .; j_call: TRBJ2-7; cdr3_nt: TGCAGTGCGCCCGTGGGGACCCTCTACGAGCAGTACTTC; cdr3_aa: CSAPVGTLYEQYF